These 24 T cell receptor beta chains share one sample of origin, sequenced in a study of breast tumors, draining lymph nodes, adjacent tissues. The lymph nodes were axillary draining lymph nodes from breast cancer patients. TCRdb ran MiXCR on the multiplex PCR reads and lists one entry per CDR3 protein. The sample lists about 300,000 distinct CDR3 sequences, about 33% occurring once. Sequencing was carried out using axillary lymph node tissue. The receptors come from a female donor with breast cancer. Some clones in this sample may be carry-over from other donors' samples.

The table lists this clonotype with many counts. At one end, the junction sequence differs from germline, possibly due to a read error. The CDR3 DNA reads TGTGCCAGCAGTGAACTACGCCAACCGCTACAAACGCTCTTC. Its protein is CASSELRQPLQTLF. The chain carries TRBV2 and TRBJ2-1; D is unresolved. Germline V gene data show CDR1 as SNHLY and CDR2 as FYNNEI. The CDR3 is 14 amino acids.

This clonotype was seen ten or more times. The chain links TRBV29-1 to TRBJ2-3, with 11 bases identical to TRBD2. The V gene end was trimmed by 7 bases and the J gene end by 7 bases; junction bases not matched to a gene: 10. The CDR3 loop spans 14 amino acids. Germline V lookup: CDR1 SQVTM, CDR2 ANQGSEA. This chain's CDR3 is CSAPGVAGGNTQYF. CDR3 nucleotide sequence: TGCAGCGCCCCCGGGGTAGCGGGAGGGAATACGCAGTATTTT.

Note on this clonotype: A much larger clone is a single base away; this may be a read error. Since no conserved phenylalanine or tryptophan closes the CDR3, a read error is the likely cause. The CDR3 protein is CAWSKWQGYGYTL. The CDR3 nucleotides read TGTGCCTGGAGTAAGTGGCAGGGGTATGGCTACACCCTC. The chain joins TRBV30 to TRBJ1-2, with D possibly being TRBD1 (6 bases). CDR1 is GTSNPN, CDR2 SVGIG, per germline (reference sequence). The length of the CDR3 is 13 residues. Trimming removed 2 bases from V and 5 bases from J, with 12 bases in between.

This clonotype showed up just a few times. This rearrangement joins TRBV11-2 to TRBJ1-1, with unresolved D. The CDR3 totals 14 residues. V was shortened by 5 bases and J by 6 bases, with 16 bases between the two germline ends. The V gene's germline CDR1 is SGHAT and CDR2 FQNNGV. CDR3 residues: CASSLQRLTAEAFF. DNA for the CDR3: TGTGCCAGCAGCCTCCAGAGACTTACCGCTGAAGCTTTCTTT.

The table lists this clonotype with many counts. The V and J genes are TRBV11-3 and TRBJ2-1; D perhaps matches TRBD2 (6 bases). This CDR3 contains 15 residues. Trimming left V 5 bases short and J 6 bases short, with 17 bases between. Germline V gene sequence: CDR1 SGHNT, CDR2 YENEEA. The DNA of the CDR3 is TGTGCCAGCAGCCTAGGGCCCACTAGCTTCAATGAGCAGTTCTTC. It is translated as CASSLGPTSFNEQFF.

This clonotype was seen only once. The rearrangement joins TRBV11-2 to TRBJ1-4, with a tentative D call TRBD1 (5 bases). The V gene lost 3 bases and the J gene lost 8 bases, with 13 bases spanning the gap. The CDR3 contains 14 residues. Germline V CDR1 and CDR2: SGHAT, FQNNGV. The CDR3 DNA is TGTGCCAGCAGCTTTGGGGGGATGGAGGAAAAACTGTTTTTT. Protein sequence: CASSFGGMEEKLFF.

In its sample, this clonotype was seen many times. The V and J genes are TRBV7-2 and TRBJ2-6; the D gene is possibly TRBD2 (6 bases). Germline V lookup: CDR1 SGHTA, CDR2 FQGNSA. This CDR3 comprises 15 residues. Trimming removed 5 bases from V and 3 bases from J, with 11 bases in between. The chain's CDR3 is CASSVTSIGANVLTF. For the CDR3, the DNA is TGTGCCAGCAGCGTTACTAGCATTGGGGCCAACGTCCTGACTTTC.

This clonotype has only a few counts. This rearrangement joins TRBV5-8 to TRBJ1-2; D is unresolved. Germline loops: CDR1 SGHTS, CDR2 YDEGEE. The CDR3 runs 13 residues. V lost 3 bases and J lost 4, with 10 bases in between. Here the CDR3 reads CASSSTVTYGYTF. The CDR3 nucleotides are TGTGCCAGCAGCTCAACAGTAACCTATGGCTACACCTTC.

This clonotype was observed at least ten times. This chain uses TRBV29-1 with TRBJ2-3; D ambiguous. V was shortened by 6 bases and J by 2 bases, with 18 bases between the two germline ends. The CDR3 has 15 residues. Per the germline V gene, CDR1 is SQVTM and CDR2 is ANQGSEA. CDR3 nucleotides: TGCAGCGTCCGAAAGCCAATTGGGGACACAGATACGCAGTATTTT. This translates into CSVRKPIGDTDTQYF.

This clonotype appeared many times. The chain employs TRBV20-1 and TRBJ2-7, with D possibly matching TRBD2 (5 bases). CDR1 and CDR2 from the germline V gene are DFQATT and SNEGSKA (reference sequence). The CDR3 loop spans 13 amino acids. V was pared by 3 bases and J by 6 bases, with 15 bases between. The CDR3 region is CSASPLDYPEQYF. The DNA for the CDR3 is TGCAGTGCTAGTCCTCTTGACTACCCCGAGCAGTACTTC.

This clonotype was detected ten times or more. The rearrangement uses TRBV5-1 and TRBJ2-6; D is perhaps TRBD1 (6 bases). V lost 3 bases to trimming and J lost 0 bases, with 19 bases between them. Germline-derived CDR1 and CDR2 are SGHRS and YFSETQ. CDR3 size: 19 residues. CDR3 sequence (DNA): TGCGCCAGCAGCTCCCCCGGTGGTAGACAGGACTCTGGGGCCAACGTCCTGACTTTC. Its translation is CASSSPGGRQDSGANVLTF.

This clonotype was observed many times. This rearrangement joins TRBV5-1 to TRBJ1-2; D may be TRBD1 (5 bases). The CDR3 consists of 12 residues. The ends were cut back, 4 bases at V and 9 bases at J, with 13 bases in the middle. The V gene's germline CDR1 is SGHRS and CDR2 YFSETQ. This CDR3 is CASSSNEGRYTF. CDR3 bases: TGCGCCAGCAGCAGCAATGAGGGACGCTACACCTTC. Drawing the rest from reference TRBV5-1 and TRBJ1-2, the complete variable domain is KAGVTQTPRYLIKTRGQQVTLSCSPISGHRSVSWYQQTPGQGLQFLFEYFSETQRNKGNFPGRFSGRQFSNSRSEMNVSTLELGDSALYLCASSSNEGRYTFGSGTRLTVV.

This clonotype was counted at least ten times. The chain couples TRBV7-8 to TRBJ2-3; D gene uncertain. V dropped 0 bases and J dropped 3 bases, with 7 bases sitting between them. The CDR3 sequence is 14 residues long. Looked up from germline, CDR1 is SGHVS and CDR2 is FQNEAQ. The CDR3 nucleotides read TGTGCCAGCAGCTTAGCGTATCGGACAGATACGCAGTATTTT. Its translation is CASSLAYRTDTQYF.

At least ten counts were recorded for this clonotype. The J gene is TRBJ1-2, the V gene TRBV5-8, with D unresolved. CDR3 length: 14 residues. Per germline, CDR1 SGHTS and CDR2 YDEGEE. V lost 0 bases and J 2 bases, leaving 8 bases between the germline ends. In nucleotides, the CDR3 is TGTGCCAGCAGCTTGGTGGGCAGAAACTATGGCTACACCTTC. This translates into CASSLVGRNYGYTF.

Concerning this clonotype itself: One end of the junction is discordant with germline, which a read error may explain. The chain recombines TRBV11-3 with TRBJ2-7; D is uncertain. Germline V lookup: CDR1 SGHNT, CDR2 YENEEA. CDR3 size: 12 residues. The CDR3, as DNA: TGTGCCAGCAGCCATGGTAACTACGAGCAGTGCTTC. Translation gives CASSHGNYEQCF.

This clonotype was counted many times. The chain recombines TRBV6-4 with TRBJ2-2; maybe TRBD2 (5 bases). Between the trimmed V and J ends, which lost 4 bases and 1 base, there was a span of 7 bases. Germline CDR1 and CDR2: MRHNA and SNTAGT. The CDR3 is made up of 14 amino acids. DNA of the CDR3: TGTGCCAGCAGTGTACTAGGGAACACCGGGGAGCTGTTTTTT. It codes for CASSVLGNTGELFF.

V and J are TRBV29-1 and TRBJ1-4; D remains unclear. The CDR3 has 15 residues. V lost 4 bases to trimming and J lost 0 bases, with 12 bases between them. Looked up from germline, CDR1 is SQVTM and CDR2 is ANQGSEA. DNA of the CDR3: TGCAGCGTTGGGCCTGACGGTCCAACTAATGAAAAACTGTTTTTT. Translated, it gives CSVGPDGPTNEKLFF.

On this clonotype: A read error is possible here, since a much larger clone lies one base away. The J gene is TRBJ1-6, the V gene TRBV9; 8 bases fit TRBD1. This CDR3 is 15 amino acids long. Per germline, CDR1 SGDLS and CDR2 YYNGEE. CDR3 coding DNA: TGTGCCAGCAGCCCCCGGGACAGGCGAGATTCACCCCCCCACTTT. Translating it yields CASSPRDRRDSPPHF.

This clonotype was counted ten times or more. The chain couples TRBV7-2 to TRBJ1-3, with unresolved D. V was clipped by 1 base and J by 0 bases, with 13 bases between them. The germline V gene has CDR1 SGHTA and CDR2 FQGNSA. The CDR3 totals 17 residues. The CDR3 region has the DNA TGTGCCAGCAGCTTAGTACTCCCCCCGAGCTCTGGAAACACCATATATTTT. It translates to CASSLVLPPSSGNTIYF.

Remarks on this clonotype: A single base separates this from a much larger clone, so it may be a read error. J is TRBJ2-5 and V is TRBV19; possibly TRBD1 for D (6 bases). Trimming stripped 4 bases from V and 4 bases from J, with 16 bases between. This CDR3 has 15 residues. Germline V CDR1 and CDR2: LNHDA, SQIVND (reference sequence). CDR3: CASSTAGAVRETQYF. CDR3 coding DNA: TGTGCCAGTAGTACGGCAGGGGCCGTGCGAGAGACCCAGTACTTC. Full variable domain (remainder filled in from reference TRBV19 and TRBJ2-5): DGGITQSPKYLFRKEGQNVTLSCEQNLNHDAMYWYRQDPGQGLRLIYYSQIVNDFQKGDIAEGYSVSREKKESFPLTVTSAQKNPTAFYLCASSTAGAVRETQYFGPGTRLLVL.

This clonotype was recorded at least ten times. CDR3 region: CSARASAIQETQYF. The CDR3 DNA sequence: TGCAGTGCTAGAGCTAGTGCTATCCAAGAGACCCAGTACTTC. The chain recombines TRBV20-1 with TRBJ2-5; no firm D call. Deletions cut 1 base from V and 1 base from J, with 10 bases between. CDR3 size: 14 residues. Germline V lookup: CDR1 DFQATT, CDR2 SNEGSKA (reference sequence).

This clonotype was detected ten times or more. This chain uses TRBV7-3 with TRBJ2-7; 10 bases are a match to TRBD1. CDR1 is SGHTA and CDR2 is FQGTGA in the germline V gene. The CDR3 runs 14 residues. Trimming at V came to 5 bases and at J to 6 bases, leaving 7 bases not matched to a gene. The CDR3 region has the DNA TGTGCCAGCAGCCCAGGGGACAGGGGTCGCGAGCAGTACTTC. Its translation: CASSPGDRGREQYF.

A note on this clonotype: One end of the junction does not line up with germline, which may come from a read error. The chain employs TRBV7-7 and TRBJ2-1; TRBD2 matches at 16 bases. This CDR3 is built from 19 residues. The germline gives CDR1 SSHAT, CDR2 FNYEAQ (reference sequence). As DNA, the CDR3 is TGTGCTAGCAGCTTAGATGGGACTAGCGGGAGGGCCGGAGCGAGTGAGCAGTTCTTC. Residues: CASSLDGTSGRAGASEQFF.

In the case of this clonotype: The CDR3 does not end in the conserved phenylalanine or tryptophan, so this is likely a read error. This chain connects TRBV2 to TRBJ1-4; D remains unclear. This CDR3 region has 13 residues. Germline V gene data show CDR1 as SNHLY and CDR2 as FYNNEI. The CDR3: CAGSEETTEKLFL. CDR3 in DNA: TGTGCCGGCAGTGAAGAGACGACGGAAAAACTGTTTCTT.